This TCR beta chain was sequenced during a study of blood T cell repertoires in COVID-19. At the level of the study: Nucleic acid was either cDNA or gDNA, and it came from T cells, B-cell-depleted T cells, or PBMCs.

The table came from immunoSEQ multiplex PCR; TCRdb's copy has only in-frame clones and leaves some out. Of over 250,000 clones listed, about 85% are singletons. This clonotype was obtained from a human donor in a cohort sampled during active COVID-19. The sequencing sample was made of peripheral blood.

The CDR3 coding sequence is TGTGCCAGCGGGGTGGGGGGAGCGGCCGAGCAGTACTTC. Amino acids: CASGVGGAAEQYF. V and J are TRBV2 and TRBJ2-7; possible D gene TRBD2, 6 bases. Germline-derived CDR1 and CDR2 are SNHLY and FYNNEI. The CDR3 spans 13 residues. The germline V and J ends were trimmed by 8 bases and 6 bases, with 17 bases remaining between them.